This TCR beta chain originates from a study of tumor-infiltrating lymphocytes in primary liver carcinoma. Background on the study: Those enrolled were patients of both sexes, who were aged 30 to 69 years.

A primer in the constant region served to generate TCR beta cDNA from approximately 450 ng of total RNA. What produced the TCR beta libraries was three nested multiplex PCR rounds using slightly modified ARM-PCR. TCRdb recomputed calls from the multiplex PCR reads with MiXCR, one row per CDR3 protein. The top ten hold roughly 10% of the sample, which has about 320,000 distinct CDR3 sequences, about 60% seen once. Study-level findings and limits: Tumors and blood were compared for top-250-clone fraction, and tumors had the significantly higher value (p = 0.039).

Blood RNA was derived from unsorted whole blood, and germline DNA was extracted too. Infection with HBV was chronic in patients; they were treatment-naive. Preoperatively, peripheral blood was drawn, four milliliters in total. Of note for this clonotype: The antigen remains undetermined.

The sequence came from a man aged 35 to 55 with primary liver carcinoma and hepatitis B virus infection. Sequenced sample: peripheral blood.

The CDR3 sequence is CASTPRTGSGANVLTF. In DNA, the CDR3 is TGTGCCAGCACTCCCAGGACCGGCTCTGGGGCCAACGTCCTGACTTTC. V is TRBV6-1 and J is TRBJ2-6; no firm D call. There are 16 residues in the CDR3. Germline-derived CDR1 and CDR2 are MNHNS and SASEGT. Trimming took off 7 bases at V and 0 bases at J, with 13 bases between the two ends.